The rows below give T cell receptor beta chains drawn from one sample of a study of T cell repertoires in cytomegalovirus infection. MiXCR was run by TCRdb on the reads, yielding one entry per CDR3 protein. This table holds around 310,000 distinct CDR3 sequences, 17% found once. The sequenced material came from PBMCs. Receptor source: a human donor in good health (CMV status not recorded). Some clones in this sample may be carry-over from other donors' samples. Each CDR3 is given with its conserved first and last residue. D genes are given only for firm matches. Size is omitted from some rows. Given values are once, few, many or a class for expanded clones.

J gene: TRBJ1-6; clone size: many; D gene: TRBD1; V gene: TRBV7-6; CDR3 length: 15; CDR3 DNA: TGTGCCAGCAGCTTAGAGGGACAGGGGACGTCACCCCTCCACTTT; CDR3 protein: CASSLEGQGTSPLHF
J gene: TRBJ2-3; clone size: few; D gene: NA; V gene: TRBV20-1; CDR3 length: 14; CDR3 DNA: TGCAGTGCGACCCGTGGTGTAGGAGGGGATACGCAGTATTTT; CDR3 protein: CSATRGVGGDTQYF
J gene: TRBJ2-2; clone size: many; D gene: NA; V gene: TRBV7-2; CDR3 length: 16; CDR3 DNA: TGTGCCAGCAGCTTAAGTGGAGGGGCGAACACCGGGGAGCTGTTTTTT; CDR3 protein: CASSLSGGANTGELFF
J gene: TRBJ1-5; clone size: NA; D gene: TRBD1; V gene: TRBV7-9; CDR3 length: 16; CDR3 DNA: TGTGCCAGCAGCTTAGCGGAGGGGACAGGAAATCAGCCCCAGCATTTT; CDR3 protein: CASSLAEGTGNQPQHF
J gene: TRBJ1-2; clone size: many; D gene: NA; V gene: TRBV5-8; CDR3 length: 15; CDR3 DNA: TGTGCCAGCAGACGGAGTGGCGGGGGAGTACAGGGCTACACCTTC; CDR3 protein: CASRRSGGGVQGYTF
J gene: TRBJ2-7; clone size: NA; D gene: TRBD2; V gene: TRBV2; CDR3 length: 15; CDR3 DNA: TGTGCCATCAGTGGAGGGCTAGCGGACTCCTACGAGCAGTACTTC; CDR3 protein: CAISGGLADSYEQYF
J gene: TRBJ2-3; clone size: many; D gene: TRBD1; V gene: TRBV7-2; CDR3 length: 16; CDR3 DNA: TGTGCCAGCAGCTTACAGGGACAGGGGGCCCCAGATACGCAGTATTTT; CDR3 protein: CASSLQGQGAPDTQYF
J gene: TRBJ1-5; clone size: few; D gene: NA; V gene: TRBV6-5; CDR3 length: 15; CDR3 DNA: TGTGCCAGCAGTAAAAAGCGGACAGACGATCAGCCCCAGCATTTT; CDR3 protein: CASSKKRTDDQPQHF
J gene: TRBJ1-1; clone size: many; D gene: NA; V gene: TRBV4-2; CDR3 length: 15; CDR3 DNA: TGTGCCAGCAGCCAAGAAACAGGGATTAACACTGAAGCTTTCTTT; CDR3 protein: CASSQETGINTEAFF
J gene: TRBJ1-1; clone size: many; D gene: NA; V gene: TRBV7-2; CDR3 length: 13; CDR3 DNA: TGTGCCAGCAGCTTACCGGGTAACGCTGAAGCTTTCTTT; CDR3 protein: CASSLPGNAEAFF
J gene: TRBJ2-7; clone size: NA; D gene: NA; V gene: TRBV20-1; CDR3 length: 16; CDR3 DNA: TGCAGTGCTAGTTCCTATGGTCAGGGCCACTCCTACGAGCAGTACTTC; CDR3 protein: CSASSYGQGHSYEQYF
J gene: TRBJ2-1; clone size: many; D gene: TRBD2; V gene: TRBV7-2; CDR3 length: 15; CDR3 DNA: TGTGCCAGCAGCTTAGGTAGCGGGACGTACAATGAGCAGTTCTTC; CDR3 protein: CASSLGSGTYNEQFF
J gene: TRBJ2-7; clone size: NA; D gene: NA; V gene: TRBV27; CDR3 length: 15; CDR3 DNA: TGTGCCAGCAGTCCAGACAGGAGTAGTCAGGACGAGCAGTACTTC; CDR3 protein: CASSPDRSSQDEQYF
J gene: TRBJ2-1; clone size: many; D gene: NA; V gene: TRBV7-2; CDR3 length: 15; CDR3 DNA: TGTGCCAGCAGCTTAAGGCGGGGACTGAACAATGAGCAGTTCTTC; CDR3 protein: CASSLRRGLNNEQFF
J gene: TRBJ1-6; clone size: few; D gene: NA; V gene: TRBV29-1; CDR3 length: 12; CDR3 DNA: TGCAGCGTTCTGCGTTATAATTCACCCCTCCACTTT; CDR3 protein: CSVLRYNSPLHF
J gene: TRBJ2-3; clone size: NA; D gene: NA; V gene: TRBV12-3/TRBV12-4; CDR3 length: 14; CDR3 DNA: TGTGCCAGCAGTTTACGACAGGCTGGAGATACGCAGTATTTT; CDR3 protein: CASSLRQAGDTQYF
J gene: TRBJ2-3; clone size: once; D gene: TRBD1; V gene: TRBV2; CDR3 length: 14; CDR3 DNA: TGTGCCAGCCAGGCAGGGGGTTCAACAGATACGCAGTATTTT; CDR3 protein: CASQAGGSTDTQYF
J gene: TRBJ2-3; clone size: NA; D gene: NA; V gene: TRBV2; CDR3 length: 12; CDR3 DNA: TGTGCCAGCAGCGACCCGGGATCCACGCAGTATTTT; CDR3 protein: CASSDPGSTQYF
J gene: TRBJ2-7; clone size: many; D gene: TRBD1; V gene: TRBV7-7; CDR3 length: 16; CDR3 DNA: TGTGCTAGCAGCCCATTAGGGCAGGGGGCCTCCTACGAGCAGTACTTC; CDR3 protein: CASSPLGQGASYEQYF
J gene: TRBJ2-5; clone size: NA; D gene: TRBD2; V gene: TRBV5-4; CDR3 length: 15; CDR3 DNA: TGTGCCAGCAGCCAACGACTAGCGGGAACCGAGACCCAGTACTTC; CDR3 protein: CASSQRLAGTETQYF
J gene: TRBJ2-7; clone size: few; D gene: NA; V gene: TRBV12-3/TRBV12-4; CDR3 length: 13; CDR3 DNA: TGTGCCAGCAGTTCCCACGGGAACTACGAGCAGTACTTC; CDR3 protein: CASSSHGNYEQYF
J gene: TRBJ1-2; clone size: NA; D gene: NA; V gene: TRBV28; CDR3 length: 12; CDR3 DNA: TGTGCCAGCGCGATACAGAACTATGGCTACACCTTC; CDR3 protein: CASAIQNYGYTF
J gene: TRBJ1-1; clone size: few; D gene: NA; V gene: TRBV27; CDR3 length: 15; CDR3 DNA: TGTGCCAGCAGTCCCATAGGGGGGGCAGACACTGAAGCTTTCTTT; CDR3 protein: CASSPIGGADTEAFF
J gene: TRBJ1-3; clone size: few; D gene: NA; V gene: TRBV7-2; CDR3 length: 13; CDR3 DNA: TGTGCCAGCCACCAGGGCTCTGGAAACACCATATATTTT; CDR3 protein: CASHQGSGNTIYF
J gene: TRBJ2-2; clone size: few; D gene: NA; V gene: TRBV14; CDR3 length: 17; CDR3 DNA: TGTGCCAGCAGCCACCTCCGATTCGCTACGGACACCGGGGAGCTGTTTTTT; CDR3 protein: CASSHLRFATDTGELFF
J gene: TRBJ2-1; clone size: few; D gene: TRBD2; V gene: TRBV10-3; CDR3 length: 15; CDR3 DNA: TGTGCCATCAGTGACGAGCGGGGGGGCCGTAATGAGCAGTTCTTC; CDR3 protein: CAISDERGGRNEQFF
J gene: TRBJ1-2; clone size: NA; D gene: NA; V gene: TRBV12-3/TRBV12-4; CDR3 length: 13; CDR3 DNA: TGTGCCAGCAGTTTAGGTGGGTTTGGCGGCTACACCTTC; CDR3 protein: CASSLGGFGGYTF
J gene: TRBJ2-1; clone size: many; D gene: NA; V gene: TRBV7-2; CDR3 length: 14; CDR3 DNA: TGTGCCAGCAGCCAACTTACAGGGTCGAGTGAGCAGTTCTTC; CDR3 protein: CASSQLTGSSEQFF
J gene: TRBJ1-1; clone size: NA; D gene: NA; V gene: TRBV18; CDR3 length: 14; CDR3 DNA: TGTGCCAGCTCACTGGCGGTCCCCGACACTGAAGCTTTCTTT; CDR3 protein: CASSLAVPDTEAFF
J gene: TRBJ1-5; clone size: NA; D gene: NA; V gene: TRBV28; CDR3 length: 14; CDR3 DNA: TGTGCCACCCAAGCCGGGACCGCGGAAGAATCGAGGCATTTT; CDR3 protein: CATQAGTAEESRHF
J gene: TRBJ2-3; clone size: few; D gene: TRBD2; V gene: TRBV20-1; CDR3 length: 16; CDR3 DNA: TGCAGTGCTAGGCTAGCGGGGGGGAGTAGCACAGATACGCAGTATTTT; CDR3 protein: CSARLAGGSSTDTQYF
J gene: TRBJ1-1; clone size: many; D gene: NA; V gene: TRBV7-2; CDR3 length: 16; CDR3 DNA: TGTGCCAGCAGCCCGCACGAGACAGCCGCCGGCACTGAAGCTTTCTTT; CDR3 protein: CASSPHETAAGTEAFF
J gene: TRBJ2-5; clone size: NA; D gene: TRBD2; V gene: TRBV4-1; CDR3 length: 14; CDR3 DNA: TGCGCCAGCACCCTGAGCGGGGGACGGGAGACCCAGTACTTC; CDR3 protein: CASTLSGGRETQYF
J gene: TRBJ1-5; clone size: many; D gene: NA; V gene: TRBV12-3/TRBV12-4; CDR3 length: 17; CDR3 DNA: TGTGCCAGCAGTTTAGATGGGGGCAGGGGTCTCAATCAGCCCCAGCATTTT; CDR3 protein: CASSLDGGRGLNQPQHF